The 32 T cell receptor beta chains given below trace back to one sample, sequenced in a study of a mutant IDH1 vaccine in newly diagnosed glioma. Their target antigens are unknown. Sequencing was performed with immunoSEQ multiplex PCR; in TCRdb, only in-frame clones are kept and a portion is missing. This sample has about 24,000 clones, with less than 80% found just once. Time point given: week 11, during vaccination. With topical imiquimod, each dose of the vaccine consisted of 300 ug of mutant IDH1 20-mer peptide. The input for sequencing was PBMCs, taken from a glioma patient whose treatment included an IDH1 peptide vaccine. These receptor sequences come from a man between 40 and 49 years old with glioma.

The J gene is TRBJ2-1, the V gene TRBV7-9, with D possibly being TRBD2 (5 bases). V dropped 4 bases and J dropped 7 bases, with 14 bases sitting between them. CDR1 and CDR2 (germline): SEHNR, FQNEAQ (reference sequence). This CDR3 is 14 amino acids long. CDR3 DNA sequence: TGTGCCAGCAGCTCGTCTAGCTTGATTAATGAGCAGTTCTTC. As protein: CASSSSSLINEQFF.

The V and J genes are TRBV9 and TRBJ1-2; possibly TRBD1 for D (5 bases). CDR1 SGDLS and CDR2 YYNGEE come from the germline V gene. The V end lost 3 bases, the J end lost 8 bases, and 14 bases lay between the germline ends. This CDR3 has 13 amino acids. The CDR3 protein is CASSAGTGRGYTF. CDR3 DNA: TGTGCCAGCAGCGCCGGGACGGGTCGGGGCTACACCTTC.

V usage is TRBV5-8 and J usage is TRBJ2-7; 7 bases agree with TRBD2. The length of the CDR3 is 13 residues. Germline CDR1 and CDR2: SGHTS and YDEGEE. Germline trimming cut 1 base from V and 5 bases from J; bases unmatched to any gene: 3. The CDR3 DNA reads as TGTGCCAGCAGCTTGCGGGGGGTAAACGAGCAGTACTTC. It is translated as CASSLRGVNEQYF.

V and J are TRBV2 and TRBJ1-2; D uncertain. V gave up 4 bases and J gave up 0 bases, with 9 bases separating them. The germline gives CDR1 SNHLY, CDR2 FYNNEI. This CDR3 contains 14 residues. This CDR3 is CASSGTAANYGYTF. The CDR3 nucleotides read TGTGCCAGCAGTGGGACGGCTGCTAACTATGGCTACACCTTC. Based on the CDR3 plus reference TRBV2 and TRBJ1-2, the full variable domain is EPEVTQTPSHQVTQMGQEVILRCVPISNHLYFYWYRQILGQKVEFLVSFYNNEISEKSEIFDDQFSVERPDGSNFTLKIRSTKLEDSAMYFCASSGTAANYGYTFGSGTRLTVV.

This chain joins TRBV9 and TRBJ2-5; a weak D match, TRBD2 (5 bases). The CDR3 runs to 15 residues. V lost 0 bases, J lost 5 bases, and 14 bases lay in between. CDR1 is SGDLS, CDR2 YYNGEE, per germline. CDR3 sequence (DNA): TGTGCCAGCAGCGTAGCGAGCGCCCCGGGGGAGACCCAGTACTTC. Encoded protein: CASSVASAPGETQYF. Based on the CDR3 plus reference TRBV9 and TRBJ2-5, the full variable domain is DSGVTQTPKHLITATGQRVTLRCSPRSGDLSVYWYQQSLDQGLQFLIQYYNGEERAKGNILERFSAQQFPDLHSELNLSSLELGDSALYFCASSVASAPGETQYFGPGTRLLVL.

The rearrangement links TRBV5-4 to TRBJ2-3; D is uncertain. Germline lookup yields CDR1 SGHNT and CDR2 YYREEE (reference sequence). Trimming pared 3 bases from V and 2 bases from J, leaving 16 bases between. CDR3 size: 16 residues. CDR3 in amino acids: CASSSPSQSVTDTQYF. The CDR3 DNA is TGTGCCAGCAGCTCCCCTTCTCAAAGCGTCACAGATACGCAGTATTTT.

This sequence joins TRBV14 and TRBJ1-2; no clear D gene. CDR1 and CDR2 (germline): SGHDN, FVKESK. CDR3 length: 15 residues. Trimming took off 0 bases at V and 4 bases at J, with 12 bases between the two ends. The CDR3 DNA follows: TGTGCCAGCAGCCAAGATAGCGCAGCCTCCTATGGCTACACCTTC. This codes for CASSQDSAASYGYTF. The full variable domain, completed using reference TRBV14 and TRBJ1-2, is EAGVTQFPSHSVIEKGQTVTLRCDPISGHDNLYWYRRVMGKEIKFLLHFVKESKQDESGMPNNRFLAERTGGTYSTLKVQPAELEDSGVYFCASSQDSAASYGYTFGSGTRLTVV.

The chain employs TRBV29-1 and TRBJ2-5; 10 nucleotides agree with TRBD2. J was trimmed by 4 bases and V by 3 bases; bases with no gene match: 11. CDR1 is SQVTM and CDR2 is ANQGSEA in the germline V gene. The CDR3 spans 16 residues. The CDR3 DNA follows: TGCAGCGTTGATCCTCCAGGAGCGGGAGGGGCAGAGACCCAGTACTTC. Its protein product is CSVDPPGAGGAETQYF.

A few counts support this clone. The chain links TRBV6-1 to TRBJ1-2, with a weak D call TRBD1 (5 bases). CDR1 is MNHNS and CDR2 is SASEGT in the germline V gene. The CDR3 is 13 amino acids. V shed 2 bases and J shed 8 bases, with 12 bases lying between them. The CDR3 loop is CASSETQTDGYTF. The CDR3 DNA follows: TGTGCCAGCAGTGAAACCCAGACAGACGGCTACACCTTC.

V usage is TRBV7-8 and J usage is TRBJ2-7; a weak D match, TRBD1 (5 bases). Deletions cut 5 bases from V and 7 bases from J, with 21 bases between. The CDR3 loop spans 15 amino acids. Germline V lookup: CDR1 SGHVS, CDR2 FQNEAQ. CDR3 nucleotide sequence: TGTGCCAGCAGCATAAGACAGATGGCTCTGGGGGAGCAGTACGTC. It codes for CASSIRQMALGEQYV.

This clone was seen a single time. The chain has TRBV11-2 and TRBJ2-3; D is unresolved. Germline V CDR1 and CDR2: SGHAT, FQNNGV. The V end lost 5 bases, the J end lost 1 base, and 7 bases lay between the germline ends. The CDR3 has 13 amino acids. The CDR3 is CASSPLRTDTQYF. The CDR3 bases are TGTGCCAGCAGCCCATTACGCACAGATACGCAGTATTTT.

The chain uses TRBV5-5 and TRBJ1-2; 8 positions match TRBD1. With 4 bases clipped from V and 3 bases from J, the junction kept 8 bases outside the gene matches. The CDR3 contains 15 residues. Per the germline V gene, CDR1 is SGHKS and CDR2 is YYEKEE (reference sequence). The CDR3 region has the DNA TGTGCCAGCAGCCCGATGACAGGGGTAGACTATGGCTACACCTTC. Its translation is CASSPMTGVDYGYTF.

The V gene is TRBV5-1, the J gene TRBJ2-1; 9 nucleotides align to TRBD2. V shed 3 bases and J 6 bases; nucleotides not matched to a gene: 10. There are 16 residues in the CDR3. Looked up from germline, CDR1 is SGHRS and CDR2 is YFSETQ. For the CDR3, the DNA is TGCGCCAGCAGCTCGGCACTAGCGGGCCCCCCCAATGAGCAGTTCTTC. As protein: CASSSALAGPPNEQFF. The full variable domain, in which reference TRBV5-1 and TRBJ2-1 provide the parts outside the CDR3, is KAGVTQTPRYLIKTRGQQVTLSCSPISGHRSVSWYQQTPGQGLQFLFEYFSETQRNKGNFPGRFSGRQFSNSRSEMNVSTLELGDSALYLCASSSALAGPPNEQFFGPGTRLTVL.

Details on this clone: The same CDR3 also results from other DNA sequences found in this sample. This chain connects TRBV5-6 to TRBJ1-2; 9 nucleotides align to TRBD1. From germline, CDR1 is SGHDT and CDR2 YYEEEE. V shed 4 bases, J shed 3 bases, and the junction held 7 bases outside the gene matches. The CDR3 runs 15 residues. The CDR3 bases are TGTGCCAGCAGCGCATACAGGGGGCGTGACTATGGCTACACCTTC. Residues: CASSAYRGRDYGYTF.

The chain uses TRBV19 and TRBJ2-2, with D unresolved. Between the trimmed V and J ends, which lost 7 bases and 3 bases, there was a span of 15 bases. This CDR3 contains 15 residues. Germline CDR1 LNHDA, CDR2 SQIVND (reference sequence). The CDR3 DNA sequence: TGTGCCAGTAACTCGACCCTCCCTTACACCGGGGAGCTGTTTTTT. Translated: CASNSTLPYTGELFF.

This sequence joins TRBV9 and TRBJ1-3; D gene ambiguous. Deletions cut 4 bases from V and 0 bases from J, with 11 bases between. In germline, CDR1 is SGDLS, CDR2 YYNGEE. This CDR3 spans 15 amino acids. The CDR3 sequence is CASSPVLSSGNTIYF. CDR3 nucleotides: TGTGCCAGCAGCCCTGTACTGAGCTCTGGAAACACCATATATTTT.

The chain couples TRBV19 to TRBJ1-5; the D is unclear. Germline loops: CDR1 LNHDA, CDR2 SQIVND (reference sequence). Trimming left V 10 bases short and J 4 bases short, with 14 bases between. CDR3 length: 13 amino acids. This CDR3 reads CATCGVGNQPQHF. CDR3 nucleotide sequence: TGTGCCACCTGCGGGGTGGGGAATCAGCCCCAGCATTTT. The complete variable domain, with remaining parts taken from reference TRBV19 and TRBJ1-5, reads DGGITQSPKYLFRKEGQNVTLSCEQNLNHDAMYWYRQDPGQGLRLIYYSQIVNDFQKGDIAEGYSVSREKKESFPLTVTSAQKNPTAFYLCATCGVGNQPQHFGDGTRLSIL.

The chain joins TRBV9 to TRBJ2-2; D gene uncertain. Germline V gives CDR1 SGDLS, CDR2 YYNGEE. The CDR3 covers 12 residues. Trimming left V 2 bases short and J 1 base short, with 0 bases between. In DNA, the CDR3 is TGTGCCAGCAGCGTGAACACCGGGGAGCTGTTTTTT. It translates to CASSVNTGELFF.

This chain joins TRBV5-1 and TRBJ1-4, with 8 bases matching TRBD1. The junction had 7 bases not matched to a gene; V was cut back by 1 base and J by 5 bases. Germline V lookup: CDR1 SGHRS, CDR2 YFSETQ. The CDR3 length is 16 residues. The CDR3 nucleotides read TGCGCCAGCAGCTTGCCCGGGACAGGTCAAAATGAAAAACTGTTTTTT. It translates to CASSLPGTGQNEKLFF.

The V and J genes are TRBV27 and TRBJ2-1; TRBD2 matches at 12 bases. CDR3 size: 16 residues. The germline gives CDR1 MNHEY, CDR2 SMNVEV (reference sequence). Trimming removed 4 bases from V and 10 bases from J; junction bases left unmatched: 11. Here the CDR3 reads CASSSLSSGRAREQFF. The CDR3 nucleotides read TGTGCCAGCAGTTCCCTATCTAGCGGGAGGGCCCGAGAGCAGTTCTTC.

The CDR3 nucleotides are TGTGCCAGCAGCTTAGGGCAGGGGGGCAAAAACATTCAGTACTTC. Its translation is CASSLGQGGKNIQYF. The V gene is TRBV13, the J gene TRBJ2-4; maybe TRBD1 (7 bases). This CDR3 has 15 amino acids. CDR1 is PRHDT, CDR2 FYEKMQ, per germline (reference sequence). Trimming removed 0 bases from V and 3 bases from J, with 9 bases in between.

The chain links TRBV5-3 to TRBJ2-7; 13 positions match TRBD2. TRBV5-3 is an ORF, and what it does is uncertain. The CDR3 covers 16 residues. V dropped 4 bases and J dropped 1; count of bases not matched to a gene: 5. In nucleotides, the CDR3 is TGTGCCAGAAGCCCGGGACTAGCGGGACGGTCCTACGAGCAGTACTTC. This gives the protein CARSPGLAGRSYEQYF.

The genes are TRBV11-2 and TRBJ2-1, with D possibly TRBD1 on 6 matching bases. Trimming cost V 8 bases and J 7 bases, with 21 bases left between them. The CDR3 runs to 15 residues. Germline V gives CDR1 SGHAT, CDR2 FQNNGV. CDR3 in DNA: TGTGCCAGCTCTATCAAGGGGGAGCCGGGTAATGAGCAGTTCTTC. It codes for CASSIKGEPGNEQFF.

This chain connects TRBV7-9 to TRBJ2-1; TRBD2 aligns across 13 bases. The germline V gene has CDR1 SEHNR and CDR2 FQNEAQ (reference sequence). CDR3 length: 15 residues. The V gene end was trimmed by 5 bases and the J gene end by 8 bases; junction bases not matched to a gene: 6. The CDR3 DNA reads as TGTGCCAGCAGCCGGGGACTAGCGGGAATGTATGAGCAGTTCTTC. Encoded protein: CASSRGLAGMYEQFF.

This clone was recorded a few times. The chain joins TRBV2 to TRBJ1-5, with D maybe TRBD1 (6 bases). V lost 0 bases to trimming and J lost 6 bases, with 12 bases between them. The CDR3 runs to 15 residues. Germline loops: CDR1 SNHLY, CDR2 FYNNEI. CDR3 sequence reads: CASSEARGAGQPQHF. The DNA for the CDR3 is TGTGCCAGCAGTGAAGCGCGGGGGGCTGGTCAGCCCCAGCATTTT. Filled out from reference TRBV2 and TRBJ1-5, the complete variable domain reads EPEVTQTPSHQVTQMGQEVILRCVPISNHLYFYWYRQILGQKVEFLVSFYNNEISEKSEIFDDQFSVERPDGSNFTLKIRSTKLEDSAMYFCASSEARGAGQPQHFGDGTRLSIL.

The chain is built from TRBV6-1 and TRBJ2-2; 7 nucleotides line up with TRBD1. Germline V gene lookup returns CDR1 MNHNS and CDR2 SASEGT. Trimming took 5 bases from V and 0 from J; bases not matched to a gene: 6. CDR3 length equals 16 residues. In DNA, the CDR3 is TGTGCCAGCAGTCAAGGACAGGCAGCGAACACCGGGGAGCTGTTTTTT. Amino acid sequence: CASSQGQAANTGELFF.

This sequence joins TRBV19 and TRBJ2-3; D gene unclear. The CDR3 has 11 residues. From germline, CDR1 is LNHDA and CDR2 SQIVND (reference sequence). The V end lost 6 bases, the J end lost 4 bases, and 5 bases lay between the germline ends. The CDR3 loop reads CASRSPDTQYF. CDR3 coding DNA: TGTGCCAGTAGATCCCCAGATACGCAGTATTTT.

The rearrangement joins TRBV5-6 to TRBJ2-5, with TRBD2 matching 7 bases. From germline, CDR1 is SGHDT and CDR2 YYEEEE. This CDR3 spans 12 amino acids. CDR3 loop: CAAAGRTETQYF. In DNA, the CDR3 is TGTGCAGCAGCGGGGAGGACAGAGACCCAGTACTTC.

This chain links TRBV11-2 with TRBJ2-4; D is possibly TRBD1 (6 bases). CDR1 is SGHAT, CDR2 FQNNGV, per germline. The CDR3 spans 13 residues. Trimming removed 5 bases from V and 6 bases from J, with 11 bases in between. In DNA form, the CDR3 reads TGTGCCAGCAGCACCCGCAGGGGAAACATTCAGTACTTC. Amino acid sequence: CASSTRRGNIQYF.

CDR3 loop: CASSLSSLTDTQYF. As DNA, the CDR3 is TGCGCCAGCAGCTTGAGCTCGCTCACAGATACGCAGTATTTT. The chain has TRBV5-1 and TRBJ2-3; unclear D gene. This CDR3 has 14 amino acids. V was pared by 1 base and J by 2 bases, with 8 bases between. Per germline, CDR1 SGHRS and CDR2 YFSETQ.

This chain uses TRBV10-2 with TRBJ2-1; 11 nucleotides match TRBD2. Germline CDR1 WSHSY, CDR2 SAAADI. CDR3 length: 16 residues. The trim removed 4 bases at V and 4 bases at J, leaving 6 bases unmatched. CDR3 loop: CASSGRLAGSYNEQFF. The CDR3 bases are TGCGCCAGCAGTGGGAGACTAGCGGGGTCTTACAATGAGCAGTTCTTC.

The gene calls are TRBV19 and TRBJ2-1; 9 nucleotides line up with TRBD2. CDR1 is LNHDA and CDR2 is SQIVND in the germline V gene (reference sequence). The CDR3 has 13 amino acids. Germline trimming cut 7 bases from V and 6 bases from J; bases unmatched to any gene: 4. CDR3 in amino acids: CASMQTSGNEQFF. CDR3 nucleotide sequence: TGTGCCAGTATGCAGACTAGCGGCAATGAGCAGTTCTTC.